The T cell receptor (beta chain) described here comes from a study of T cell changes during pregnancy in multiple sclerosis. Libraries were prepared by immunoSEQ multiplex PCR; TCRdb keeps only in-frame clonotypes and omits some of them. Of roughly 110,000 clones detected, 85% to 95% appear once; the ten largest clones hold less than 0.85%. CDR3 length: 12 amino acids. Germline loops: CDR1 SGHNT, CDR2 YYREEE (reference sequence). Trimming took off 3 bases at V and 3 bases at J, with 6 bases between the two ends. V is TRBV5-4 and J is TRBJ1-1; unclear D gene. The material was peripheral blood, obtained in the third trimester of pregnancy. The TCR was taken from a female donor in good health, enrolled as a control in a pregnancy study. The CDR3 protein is CASSSQDTEAFF. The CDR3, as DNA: TGTGCCAGCAGCTCCCAGGACACTGAAGCTTTCTTT.